The rows below give T cell receptor beta chains drawn from one sample of a study of OX40 agonist ivuxolimab in advanced cancers. The assay was immunoSEQ multiplex PCR, and TCRdb's table has in-frame clones only and misses some. The sample carries almost 85,000 clones, roughly 86% recorded once. The sequences come from CD4+ or CD8+ T cells sorted from blood, collected in a trial of the OX40 agonist ivuxolimab. These receptors were obtained from an adult with an advanced solid tumor such as melanoma, head and neck, liver or kidney cancer. Each CDR3 is given with its conserved first and last residue. A D gene is named only where the DNA matches it firmly. Some rows mark clone size as missing; the rest say once, few, many or name a class of expanded clone.

clone_size j_call v_call d_call cdr3_aa cdr3_nt
once TRBJ2-7 TRBV7-2 TRBD1 CASSHRTGPSLFPYEQYF TGTGCCAGCAGCCACCGGACAGGGCCCTCCTTATTTCCCTACGAGCAGTACTTC
NA TRBJ2-5 TRBV18 TRBD2 CASSQIAGGIQETQYF TGTGCCAGCTCACAAATAGCGGGAGGGATCCAAGAGACCCAGTACTTC
NA TRBJ1-5 TRBV6-1 NA CASSEKVAGQPQHF TGTGCCAGCAGTGAAAAGGTGGCCGGGCAGCCCCAGCATTTT
NA TRBJ2-3 TRBV30 NA CAWSVLSGTQYF TGTGCCTGGAGTGTACTAAGCGGTACGCAGTATTTT
NA TRBJ1-5 TRBV19 NA CASSRKRDSNQPQHF TGTGCCAGTAGCCGCAAAAGGGATAGCAATCAGCCCCAGCATTTT
NA TRBJ1-1 TRBV7-9 TRBD1 CASSPRGGSETEAFF TGTGCCAGCAGTCCGAGAGGGGGCAGCGAAACTGAAGCTTTCTTT
once TRBJ2-7 TRBV7-2 TRBD1 CASSLVGTGVEEQYF TGTGCCAGCAGCTTAGTGGGTACAGGGGTAGAAGAGCAGTACTTC
NA TRBJ2-5 TRBV29-1 NA CSVELSSATQYF TGCAGCGTTGAACTGTCAAGCGCCACCCAGTACTTC
NA TRBJ1-4 TRBV15 NA CATSSIGANEKLFF TGTGCCACCAGCTCCATCGGTGCTAATGAAAAACTGTTTTTT
NA TRBJ2-1 TRBV9 TRBD2 CASSLSGTSGPGGNEQFF TGTGCCAGCAGCCTTAGTGGGACTAGCGGACCTGGGGGAAATGAGCAGTTCTTC
NA TRBJ2-7 TRBV19 TRBD2 CASRSGGGAREQYF TGTGCCAGCCGGTCGGGCGGGGGGGCACGCGAGCAGTACTTC
NA TRBJ1-1 TRBV7-8 NA CASSFLISTEAFF TGTGCCAGCAGCTTTCTAATCTCCACTGAAGCTTTCTTT
NA TRBJ2-3 TRBV4-1 NA CASSPSELASDTQYF TGCGCCAGCAGCCCCTCCGAACTAGCATCAGATACGCAGTATTTT
once TRBJ1-6 TRBV19 NA CASSVSSYNSPLHF TGTGCCAGTAGTGTGAGCTCCTATAATTCACCCCTCCACTTT
NA TRBJ1-6 TRBV7-9 TRBD1 CASSFLGQGHSPLHF TGTGCCAGCAGCTTCCTCGGACAGGGCCATTCACCCCTCCACTTT
once TRBJ1-1 TRBV12-5 NA CASGLQGAGAEAFF TGTGCTAGTGGTTTACAGGGCGCGGGCGCTGAAGCTTTCTTT
once TRBJ1-2 TRBV19 TRBD1 CASSIMQGANKGYTF TGTGCCAGTAGTATTATGCAGGGGGCGAATAAAGGCTACACCTTC
few TRBJ2-3 TRBV5-1 TRBD1 CASSLAGTGGEDTQYF TGCGCCAGCAGCTTGGCCGGGACAGGTGGTGAAGATACGCAGTATTTT
few TRBJ2-1 TRBV7-2 NA CASSFAGAGAANEQFF TGTGCCAGCAGCTTCGCTGGGGCAGGGGCCGCCAATGAGCAGTTCTTC
NA TRBJ1-5 TRBV7-6 NA CASSLRGGETGNQPQHF TGTGCCAGCAGCTTACGGGGGGGCGAAACGGGCAATCAGCCCCAGCATTTT
NA TRBJ2-7 TRBV6-5 NA CASTPPGSYEQYF TGTGCCAGCACCCCCCCCGGATCCTACGAGCAGTACTTC
NA TRBJ1-2 TRBV19 NA CASSIRGRNYGYTF TGTGCCAGTAGTATAAGAGGCAGAAACTATGGCTACACCTTC
NA TRBJ1-1 TRBV7-3 NA CASSLQGSNTEAFF TGTGCCAGCAGCTTACAGGGATCGAACACTGAAGCTTTCTTT
NA TRBJ1-3 TRBV7-6 NA CASSLASSDTSGNTIYF TGTGCCAGCAGCTTAGCGTCGTCTGATACTTCTGGAAACACCATATATTTT
NA TRBJ1-1 TRBV18 NA CASSPQTDSEAFF TGTGCCAGCTCACCACAGACAGATTCTGAAGCTTTCTTT
NA TRBJ1-2 TRBV4-3 NA CASSQQMTDLSSYTF TGCGCCAGCAGCCAACAAATGACAGATTTGAGTAGCTACACCTTC
NA TRBJ2-1 TRBV5-1 NA CASSPGLATYNEQFF TGCGCCAGCAGCCCCGGATTAGCGACGTACAATGAGCAGTTCTTC
once TRBJ1-4 TRBV4-1 NA CASSQDRGRNEKLFF TGCGCCAGCAGCCAAGATCGAGGCCGTAATGAAAAACTGTTTTTT
NA TRBJ1-1 TRBV6-6 TRBD1 CASRTHSDRGTEAFF TGTGCCAGCAGAACCCATTCAGACAGGGGTACTGAAGCTTTCTTT
NA TRBJ1-2 TRBV5-1 NA CASSLVQGHGYTF TGCGCCAGCAGCTTGGTCCAGGGGCATGGCTACACCTTC
NA TRBJ2-2 TRBV19 NA CASSINGIDTGELFF TGTGCCAGTAGTATTAATGGAATCGACACCGGGGAGCTGTTTTTT
few TRBJ1-1 TRBV4-2 NA CASSQGNNIPFF TGTGCCAGCAGCCAAGGGAACAACATTCCTTTCTTT
NA TRBJ2-7 TRBV15 TRBD2 CATSRDSREVYDEQYF TGTGCCACCAGCAGAGATTCCCGGGAGGTTTACGACGAGCAGTACTTC
NA TRBJ1-1 TRBV5-4 TRBD1 CASSRTGGGRAFF TGTGCCAGCAGCCGCACAGGGGGGGGAAGGGCTTTCTTT
NA TRBJ1-5 TRBV19 NA CASSRTAYSNQPQHF TGTGCCAGTAGTAGGACAGCGTATAGCAATCAGCCCCAGCATTTT
once TRBJ2-2 TRBV7-9 TRBD2 CASSSPLAGGRTGELFF TGTGCCAGCAGCTCGCCCCTAGCGGGAGGGCGCACCGGGGAGCTGTTTTTT
NA TRBJ2-7 TRBV7-2 NA CASSQRISYEQYF TGTGCCAGCAGCCAGAGGATATCCTACGAGCAGTACTTC
NA TRBJ2-5 TRBV15 TRBD2 CATSREASGYQETQYF TGTGCCACCAGCAGAGAGGCTAGCGGTTACCAAGAGACCCAGTACTTC
NA TRBJ2-7 TRBV7-2 TRBD2 CASSYSGSSYEQYF TGTGCCAGCAGTTATAGCGGGAGCTCCTACGAGCAGTACTTC
NA TRBJ2-3 TRBV18 TRBD1 CASSPRGFTDTQYF TGTGCCAGCTCACCCAGGGGGTTTACAGATACGCAGTATTTT
few TRBJ1-5 TRBV2 NA CASSPPPDGNQPQHF TGTGCCAGCTCACCACCACCGGACGGCAATCAGCCCCAGCATTTT
NA TRBJ2-4 TRBV27 NA CASSFSTGAGPVAKNIQYF TGTGCCAGCAGTTTTTCCACGGGGGCGGGGCCAGTTGCCAAAAACATTCAGTACTTC
once TRBJ2-1 TRBV7-2 TRBD2 CASSLSGRALNEQFF TGTGCCAGCAGCTTAAGCGGGAGGGCCTTGAATGAGCAGTTCTTC
NA TRBJ1-2 TRBV7-2 NA CASSPQAGNYGYTF TGTGCCAGCAGCCCCCAAGCGGGAAACTATGGCTACACCTTC
NA TRBJ2-1 TRBV20-1 NA CSARGPMEQFF TGCAGTGCTAGAGGGCCGATGGAGCAGTTCTTC
NA TRBJ1-2 TRBV9 NA CASSASGYGYTF TGTGCCAGCAGCGCCTCTGGGTATGGCTACACCTTC
NA TRBJ2-1 TRBV27 TRBD1 CASSIQGAYNEQFF TGTGCCAGCAGTATACAGGGGGCCTACAATGAGCAGTTCTTC
NA TRBJ2-5 TRBV9 TRBD2 CASSVASGEETQYF TGTGCCAGCAGCGTAGCTAGCGGGGAAGAGACCCAGTACTTC
once TRBJ2-2 TRBV5-1 NA CASSLVAVNTGELFF TGCGCCAGCAGCTTGGTAGCGGTTAACACCGGGGAGCTGTTTTTT
once TRBJ1-1 TRBV6-6 NA CASSYLDMNTEAFF TGTGCCAGCAGTTACCTGGACATGAACACTGAAGCTTTCTTT
NA TRBJ2-7 TRBV7-2 NA CASSLARTVSEQYF TGTGCCAGCAGCTTAGCTCGGACAGTGAGCGAGCAGTACTTC
NA TRBJ1-4 TRBV18 NA CASSPGGGFNEKLFF TGTGCCAGCTCACCAGGGGGAGGTTTTAATGAAAAACTGTTTTTT
NA TRBJ1-3 TRBV9 NA CASSVAPRQEFGNTIYF TGTGCCAGCAGCGTAGCCCCCAGACAGGAGTTCGGAAACACCATATATTTT
NA TRBJ2-2 TRBV30 NA CAWSANRENGELFF TGTGCCTGGAGTGCAAACAGGGAAAACGGGGAGCTGTTTTTT